This TCR beta chain was identified during a study of vaccination effects on CD4 cells after COVID-19. Across the whole study: Pre-vaccine samples were drawn 16 days and one week before the first dose.

Libraries were prepared by immunoSEQ multiplex PCR; TCRdb keeps only in-frame clonotypes and omits some of them. The table includes 40,000 to 60,000 clones, roughly 80% detected once. Note on this clone: No antigen is known for it.

Subsequent to a culture period of 10 to 11 days, CD4+ T cells were isolated. The CDR3 loop spans 14 amino acids. The V gene end was trimmed by 5 bases and the J gene end by 5 bases; junction bases not matched to a gene: 8. Germline-derived CDR1 and CDR2 are GTSNPN and SVGIG (reference sequence). This TCR was sampled from a human donor who had a prior SARS-CoV-2 infection. The chain couples TRBV30 to TRBJ2-5; TRBD1 matches 10 bases. The material sequenced was CD4+ T cells from PBMCs cultured without peptide, taken before COVID-19 vaccination. As DNA, the CDR3 is TGTGCCTGGCGCGGGACAGGGGTCCGGGAGACCCAGTACTTC. This codes for CAWRGTGVRETQYF.